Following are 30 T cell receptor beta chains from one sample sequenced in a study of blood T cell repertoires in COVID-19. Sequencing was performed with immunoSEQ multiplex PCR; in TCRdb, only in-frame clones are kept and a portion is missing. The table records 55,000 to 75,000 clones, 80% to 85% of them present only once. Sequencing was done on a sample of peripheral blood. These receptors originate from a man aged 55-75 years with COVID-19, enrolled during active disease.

This CDR3 is CASSPRTASYEQYF. For the CDR3, the DNA is TGTGCCAGCAGCCCCCGGACAGCCTCCTACGAGCAGTACTTC. J is TRBJ2-7 and V is TRBV7-9, with D perhaps TRBD1 (6 bases). The CDR3 is 14 amino acids. Germline V lookup: CDR1 SEHNR, CDR2 FQNEAQ (reference sequence). Between the trimmed V and J ends, which lost 5 bases and 0 bases, there was a span of 11 bases.

CDR3 loop: CASSQVGVTYEQYF. For the CDR3, the DNA is TGTGCCAGCAGCCAAGTTGGAGTAACCTACGAGCAGTACTTC. The chain uses TRBV3-1 (or the pseudogene TRBV3-2) and TRBJ2-7; D not resolved. The V end lost 1 base, the J end lost 2 bases, and 9 bases lay between the germline ends. Germline loops: CDR1 LGHDT, CDR2 YNNKEL (reference sequence). The CDR3 loop spans 14 amino acids.

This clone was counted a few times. In nucleotides, the CDR3 is TGTGCCAGCTCACATGACAGGGTAGCTGAAGCTTTCTTT. Its translation: CASSHDRVAEAFF. This chain joins TRBV18 and TRBJ1-1; 7 nucleotides agree with TRBD1. With V trimmed by 4 bases and J by 6 bases, 5 bases remained unmatched. The CDR3 has 13 residues. CDR1 is KGHSH, CDR2 LQKENI, per germline.

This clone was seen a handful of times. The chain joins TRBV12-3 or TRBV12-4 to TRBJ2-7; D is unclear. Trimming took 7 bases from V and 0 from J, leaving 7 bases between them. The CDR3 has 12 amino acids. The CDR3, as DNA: TGTGCCAGCACCCTTAACTCCTACGAGCAGTACTTC. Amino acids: CASTLNSYEQYF.

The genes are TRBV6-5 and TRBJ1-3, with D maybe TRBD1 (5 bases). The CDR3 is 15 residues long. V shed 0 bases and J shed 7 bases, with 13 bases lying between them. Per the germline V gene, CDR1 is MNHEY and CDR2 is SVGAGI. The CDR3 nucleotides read TGTGCCAGCAGTTACTCGGGGGGAAGCGGTAACACCATATATTTT. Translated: CASSYSGGSGNTIYF.

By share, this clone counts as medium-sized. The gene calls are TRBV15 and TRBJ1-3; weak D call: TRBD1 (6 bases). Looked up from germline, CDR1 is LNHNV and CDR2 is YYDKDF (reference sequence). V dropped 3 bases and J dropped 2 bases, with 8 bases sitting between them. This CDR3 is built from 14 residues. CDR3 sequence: CATSSDRTGNTIYF. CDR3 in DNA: TGTGCCACCAGCAGCGACAGGACTGGAAACACCATATATTTT.

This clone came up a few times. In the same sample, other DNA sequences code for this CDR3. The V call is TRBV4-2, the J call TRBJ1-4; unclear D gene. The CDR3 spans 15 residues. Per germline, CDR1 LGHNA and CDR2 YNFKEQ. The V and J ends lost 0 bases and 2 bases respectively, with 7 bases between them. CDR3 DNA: TGTGCCAGCAGCCAAGAACGGAGGACTAATGAAAAACTGTTTTTT. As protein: CASSQERRTNEKLFF.

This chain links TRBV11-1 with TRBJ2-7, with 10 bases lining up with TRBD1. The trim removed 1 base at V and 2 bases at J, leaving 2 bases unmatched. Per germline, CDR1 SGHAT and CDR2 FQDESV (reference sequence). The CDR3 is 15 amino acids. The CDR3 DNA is TGTGCCAGCAGCTTAGTAGGACAGGGGGCCTACGAGCAGTACTTC. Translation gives CASSLVGQGAYEQYF.

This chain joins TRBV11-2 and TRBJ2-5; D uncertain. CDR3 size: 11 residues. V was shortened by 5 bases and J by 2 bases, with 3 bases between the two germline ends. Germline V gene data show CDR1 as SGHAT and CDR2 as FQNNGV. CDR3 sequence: CASSLQETQYF. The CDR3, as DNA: TGTGCCAGCAGCCTACAAGAGACCCAGTACTTC.

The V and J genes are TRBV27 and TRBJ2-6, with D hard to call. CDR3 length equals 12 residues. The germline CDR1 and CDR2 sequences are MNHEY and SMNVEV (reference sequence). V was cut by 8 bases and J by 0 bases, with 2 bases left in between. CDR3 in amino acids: CASLSGANVLTF. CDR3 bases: TGTGCCAGCCTCTCTGGGGCCAACGTCCTGACTTTC.

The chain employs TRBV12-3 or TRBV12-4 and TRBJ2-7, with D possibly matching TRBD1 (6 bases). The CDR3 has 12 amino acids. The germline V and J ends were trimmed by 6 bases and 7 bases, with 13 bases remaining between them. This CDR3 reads CASSRDTPEQYF. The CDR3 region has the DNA TGTGCCAGCAGCCGGGACACCCCAGAGCAGTACTTC.

CDR3 protein: CASSYNRQGRYNEQFF. For the CDR3, the DNA is TGTGCCAGCAGCTACAATCGACAGGGGCGCTACAATGAGCAGTTCTTC. This rearrangement joins TRBV5-5 to TRBJ2-1, with 8 bases lining up with TRBD1. Germline CDR1 and CDR2: SGHKS and YYEKEE (reference sequence). The V gene end was trimmed by 3 bases and the J gene end by 3 bases; junction bases not matched to a gene: 8. The CDR3 spans 16 residues. The full variable domain, in which reference TRBV5-5 and TRBJ2-1 provide the parts outside the CDR3, is DAGVTQSPTHLIKTRGQQVTLRCSPISGHKSVSWYQQVLGQGPQFIFQYYEKEERGRGNFPDRFSARQFPNYSSELNVNALLLGDSALYLCASSYNRQGRYNEQFFGPGTRLTVL.

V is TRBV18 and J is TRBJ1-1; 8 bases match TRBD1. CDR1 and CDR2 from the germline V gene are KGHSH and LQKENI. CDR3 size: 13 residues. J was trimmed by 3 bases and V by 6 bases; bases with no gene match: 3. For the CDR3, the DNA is TGTGCCAGCTCGCAGGGGGCCGACACTGAAGCTTTCTTT. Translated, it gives CASSQGADTEAFF.

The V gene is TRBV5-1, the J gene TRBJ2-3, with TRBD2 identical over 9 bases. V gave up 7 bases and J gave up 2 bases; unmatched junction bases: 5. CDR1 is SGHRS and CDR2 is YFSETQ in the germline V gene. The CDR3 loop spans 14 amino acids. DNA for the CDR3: TGCGCCAGCTTAGCGGGGGAGGTCACAGATACGCAGTATTTT. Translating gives CASLAGEVTDTQYF. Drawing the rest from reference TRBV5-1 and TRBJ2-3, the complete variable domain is KAGVTQTPRYLIKTRGQQVTLSCSPISGHRSVSWYQQTPGQGLQFLFEYFSETQRNKGNFPGRFSGRQFSNSRSEMNVSTLELGDSALYLCASLAGEVTDTQYFGPGTRLTVL.

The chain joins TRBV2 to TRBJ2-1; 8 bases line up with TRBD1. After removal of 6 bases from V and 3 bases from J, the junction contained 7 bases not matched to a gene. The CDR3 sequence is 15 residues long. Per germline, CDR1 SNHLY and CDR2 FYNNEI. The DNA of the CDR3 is TGTGCCAGCAGCGTAAGACAGGGGTTCTACAATGAGCAGTTCTTC. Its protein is CASSVRQGFYNEQFF.

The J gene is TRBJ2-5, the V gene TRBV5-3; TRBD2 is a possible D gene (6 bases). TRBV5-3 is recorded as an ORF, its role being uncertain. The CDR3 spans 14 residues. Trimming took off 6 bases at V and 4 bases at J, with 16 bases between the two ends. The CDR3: CARNLRDLLETQYF. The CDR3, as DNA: TGTGCCAGAAACCTCCGGGACTTGTTAGAGACCCAGTACTTC.

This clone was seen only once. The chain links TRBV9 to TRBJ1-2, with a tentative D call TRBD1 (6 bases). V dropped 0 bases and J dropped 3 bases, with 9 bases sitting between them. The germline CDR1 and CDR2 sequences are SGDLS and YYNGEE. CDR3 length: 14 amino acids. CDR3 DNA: TGTGCCAGCAGCGTAGCATCAGGGGACTATGGCTACACCTTC. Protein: CASSVASGDYGYTF.

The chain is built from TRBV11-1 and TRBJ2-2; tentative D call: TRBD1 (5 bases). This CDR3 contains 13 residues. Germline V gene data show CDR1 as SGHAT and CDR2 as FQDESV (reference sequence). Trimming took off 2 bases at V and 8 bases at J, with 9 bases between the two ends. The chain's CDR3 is CASSLRTRGELFF. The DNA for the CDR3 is TGTGCCAGCAGCTTAAGGACAAGGGGGGAGCTGTTTTTT.

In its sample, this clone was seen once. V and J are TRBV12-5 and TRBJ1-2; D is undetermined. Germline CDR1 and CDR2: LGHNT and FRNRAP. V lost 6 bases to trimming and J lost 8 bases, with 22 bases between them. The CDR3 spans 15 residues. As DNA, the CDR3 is TGTGCTAGTGGGTATGGGTACCCCCTCACAGACGGCTACACCTTC. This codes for CASGYGYPLTDGYTF. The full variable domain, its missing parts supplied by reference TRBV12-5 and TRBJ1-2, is DARVTQTPRHKVTEMGQEVTMRCQPILGHNTVFWYRQTMMQGLELLAYFRNRAPLDDSGMPKDRFSAEMPDATLATLKIQPSEPRDSAVYFCASGYGYPLTDGYTFGSGTRLTVV.

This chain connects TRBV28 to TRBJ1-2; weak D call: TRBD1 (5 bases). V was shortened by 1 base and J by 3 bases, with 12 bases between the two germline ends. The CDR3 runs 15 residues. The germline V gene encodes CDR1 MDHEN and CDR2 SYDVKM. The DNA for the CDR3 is TGTGCCAGCAGTTTATTAGGGGATTTCGACTATGGCTACACCTTC. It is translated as CASSLLGDFDYGYTF.

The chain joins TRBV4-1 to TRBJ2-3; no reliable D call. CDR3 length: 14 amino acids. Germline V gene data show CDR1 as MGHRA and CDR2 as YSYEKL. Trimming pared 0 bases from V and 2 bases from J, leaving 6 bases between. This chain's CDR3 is CASSQEALTDTQYF. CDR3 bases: TGCGCCAGCAGCCAAGAGGCCCTCACAGATACGCAGTATTTT.

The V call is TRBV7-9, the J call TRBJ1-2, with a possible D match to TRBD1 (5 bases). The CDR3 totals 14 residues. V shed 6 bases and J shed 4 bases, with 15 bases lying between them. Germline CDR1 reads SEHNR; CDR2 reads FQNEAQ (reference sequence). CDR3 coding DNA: TGTGCCAGCAGGGACCCGCAGGGATCCTATGGCTACACCTTC. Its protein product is CASRDPQGSYGYTF.

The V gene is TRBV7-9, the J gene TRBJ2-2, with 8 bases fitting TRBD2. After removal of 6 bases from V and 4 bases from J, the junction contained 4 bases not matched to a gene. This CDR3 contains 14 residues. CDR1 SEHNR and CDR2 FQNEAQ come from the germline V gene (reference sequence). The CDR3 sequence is CASRQLAVTGELFF. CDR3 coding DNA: TGTGCCAGCAGACAACTAGCGGTCACCGGGGAGCTGTTTTTT. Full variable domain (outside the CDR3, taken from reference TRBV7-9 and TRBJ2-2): DTGVSQNPRHKITKRGQNVTFRCDPISEHNRLYWYRQTLGQGPEFLTYFQNEAQLEKSRLLSDRFSAERPKGSFSTLEIQRTEQGDSAMYLCASRQLAVTGELFFGEGSRLTVL.

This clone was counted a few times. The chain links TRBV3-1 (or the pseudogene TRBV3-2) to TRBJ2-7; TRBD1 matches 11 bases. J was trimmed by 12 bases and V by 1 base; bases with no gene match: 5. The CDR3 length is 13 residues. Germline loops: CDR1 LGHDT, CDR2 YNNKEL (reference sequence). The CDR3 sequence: CASSQAGTGGPYF. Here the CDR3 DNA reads TGTGCCAGCAGCCAAGCGGGGACAGGGGGTCCGTACTTC.

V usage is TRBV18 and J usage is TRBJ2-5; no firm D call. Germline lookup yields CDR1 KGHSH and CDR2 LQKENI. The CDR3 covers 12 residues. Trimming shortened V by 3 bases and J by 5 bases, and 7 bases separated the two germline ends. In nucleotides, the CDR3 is TGTGCCAGCTCACCCAGCGCGGAGACCCAGTACTTC. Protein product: CASSPSAETQYF.

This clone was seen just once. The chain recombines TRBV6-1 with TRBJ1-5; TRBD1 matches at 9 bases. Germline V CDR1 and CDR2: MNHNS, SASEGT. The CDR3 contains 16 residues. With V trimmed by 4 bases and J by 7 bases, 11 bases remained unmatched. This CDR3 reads CASSVVLTGGWQPQHF. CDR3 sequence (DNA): TGTGCCAGCAGTGTAGTTTTAACAGGGGGCTGGCAGCCCCAGCATTTT.

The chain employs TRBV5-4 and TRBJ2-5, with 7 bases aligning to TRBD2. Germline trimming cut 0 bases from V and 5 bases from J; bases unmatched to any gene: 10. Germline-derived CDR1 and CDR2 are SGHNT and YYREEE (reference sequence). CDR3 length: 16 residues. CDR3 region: CASSLAMGEGRETQYF. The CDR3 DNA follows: TGTGCCAGCAGCTTGGCCATGGGGGAGGGCCGGGAGACCCAGTACTTC.

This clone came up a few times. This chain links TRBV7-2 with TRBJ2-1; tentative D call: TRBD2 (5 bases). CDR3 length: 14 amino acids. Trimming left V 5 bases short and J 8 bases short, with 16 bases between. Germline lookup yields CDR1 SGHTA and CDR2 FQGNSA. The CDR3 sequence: CASSQMEVRDEQFF. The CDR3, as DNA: TGTGCCAGCAGCCAGATGGAGGTGCGGGATGAGCAGTTCTTC.

CDR3 region: CASSEADSTNYGYTF. CDR3 DNA sequence: TGTGCCAGCAGTGAAGCCGACAGTACTAACTATGGCTACACCTTC. The chain combines TRBV6-1 with TRBJ1-2, with D possibly matching TRBD1 (5 bases). Trimming pared 0 bases from V and 0 bases from J, leaving 8 bases between. The CDR3 sequence is 15 residues long. Germline lookup yields CDR1 MNHNS and CDR2 SASEGT.

The CDR3 is CATSDSTGDRETQYF. CDR3 in DNA: TGTGCCACCAGTGATTCCACAGGGGATCGGGAGACCCAGTACTTC. The chain carries TRBV24-1 and TRBJ2-5; 7 bases fit TRBD1. The V segment lost 2 bases and the J segment 5 bases; nucleotides outside the gene matches: 7. The CDR3 extends over 15 amino acids. CDR1 is KGHDR, CDR2 SFDVKD, per germline.